Shown below are 32 T cell receptor beta chains from a single sample sequenced in a study of blood T cells in healthy people across ages. Combining a sample-barcoded 5' primer with a J-beta primer mix, a second PCR ran for 7 to 11 cycles. TCRdb reprocessed the 5' RACE reads via MiXCR and lists one record per CDR3 protein. The sample gives about 640,000 distinct CDR3 sequences, roughly 50% of which show up once; 30% to 40% is in the top ten. Sequencing was performed on blood. All receptors derive from a man aged 55 to 70 in good health.

This clonotype was seen a handful of times. The CDR3 bases are TGTGCCAGCAGCCGCTGGGGGGGACGGCAGTTCTTC. This gives the protein CASSRWGGRQFF. The chain has TRBV7-2 and TRBJ2-1, with TRBD2 identical over 7 bases. The germline V gene has CDR1 SGHTA and CDR2 FQGNSA. The CDR3 consists of 12 residues. Germline trimming cut 5 bases from V and 12 bases from J; bases unmatched to any gene: 7. Full variable domain (remainder filled in from reference TRBV7-2 and TRBJ2-1): GAGVSQSPSNKVTEKGKDVELRCDPISGHTALYWYRQSLGQGLEFLIYFQGNSAPDKSGLPSDRFSAERTGGSVSTLTIQRTQQEDSAVYLCASSRWGGRQFFGPGTRLTVL.

In this sample, this clonotype turned up a few times. The rearrangement links TRBV29-1 to TRBJ2-5, with TRBD1 as a possible D gene (5 bases). This CDR3 has 12 amino acids. CDR1 SQVTM and CDR2 ANQGSEA come from the germline V gene. Trimming took 4 bases from V and 0 from J, leaving 6 bases between them. CDR3 region: CSVAGNQETQYF. Here the CDR3 DNA reads TGCAGCGTTGCAGGGAACCAAGAGACCCAGTACTTC.

This clonotype occurred many times. The rearrangement joins TRBV7-2 to TRBJ2-1; 9 bases map to TRBD2. CDR3 length equals 16 residues. V lost 1 base, J lost 9 bases, and 10 bases stayed unmatched. The germline V gene has CDR1 SGHTA and CDR2 FQGNSA. The CDR3 region is CASSLGGGAVSGEQFF. Here the CDR3 DNA reads TGTGCCAGCAGCTTAGGCGGGGGGGCTGTATCGGGTGAGCAGTTCTTC.

The chain uses TRBV5-1 and TRBJ2-3; maybe TRBD2 (6 bases). The CDR3 has 16 amino acids. The germline V gene encodes CDR1 SGHRS and CDR2 YFSETQ. V lost 5 bases and J 4 bases, leaving 20 bases between the germline ends. The CDR3 reads CASRSYGLPKADTQYF. In DNA form, the CDR3 reads TGCGCCAGCAGATCTTACGGACTACCCAAGGCAGATACGCAGTATTTT.

V and J are TRBV11-2 and TRBJ1-4; TRBD1 matches 7 bases. There are 13 residues in the CDR3. CDR1 and CDR2 from the germline V gene are SGHAT and FQNNGV. V lost 5 bases and J lost 8; bases outside the gene matches: 5. The CDR3 bases are TGTGCCAGCAGCCGAGGGACAGCGGAAAAACTGTTTTTT. Its protein product is CASSRGTAEKLFF.

This clonotype appeared a few times. The chain uses TRBV4-1 and TRBJ2-1; D remains ambiguous. The V end lost 1 base, the J end lost 10 bases, and 8 bases lay between the germline ends. Germline lookup yields CDR1 MGHRA and CDR2 YSYEKL. The CDR3 runs 12 residues. The CDR3 region has the DNA TGCGCCAGCAGCCAAGCCGCTGGGGAGCAGTTCTTC. Translated, it gives CASSQAAGEQFF.

This clonotype was observed a few times. The genes are TRBV2 and TRBJ2-1; D remains ambiguous. Trimming shortened V by 1 base and J by 6 bases, and 4 bases separated the two germline ends. Germline CDR1 is SNHLY and CDR2 is FYNNEI. The CDR3 totals 12 residues. The CDR3 DNA sequence: TGTGCCAGCAGTGAAGGGGGCAATGAGCAGTTCTTC. It is translated as CASSEGGNEQFF.

This clonotype turned up a few times. The chain joins TRBV29-1 to TRBJ1-2, with 9 bases identical to TRBD1. Germline V gives CDR1 SQVTM, CDR2 ANQGSEA. Trimming at V came to 4 bases and at J to 8 bases, leaving 11 bases not matched to a gene. CDR3 size: 14 residues. The CDR3 region is CSVGTGQGTSGYTF. DNA of the CDR3: TGCAGCGTTGGAACCGGACAGGGGACGAGCGGCTACACCTTC.

This clonotype has just a few counts. V usage is TRBV5-5 and J usage is TRBJ2-5; perhaps TRBD2 as D (6 bases). Per the germline V gene, CDR1 is SGHKS and CDR2 is YYEKEE (reference sequence). CDR3 length: 15 residues. V lost 4 bases to trimming and J lost 5 bases, with 18 bases between them. CDR3 region: CASSVGTLSGETQYF. CDR3 in DNA: TGTGCCAGCAGCGTCGGGACTCTATCTGGGGAGACCCAGTACTTC.

This chain joins TRBV7-2 and TRBJ2-5; TRBD2 aligns across 8 bases. The CDR3 contains 15 residues. J lost 6 bases, V lost 2 bases, and 8 bases had no gene match. Germline assignment: CDR1 SGHTA and CDR2 FQGNSA. CDR3 in DNA: TGTGCCAGCAGCTTAAGTAGCGGGGAGGCGCAGACCCAGTACTTC. It codes for CASSLSSGEAQTQYF. Variable domain in full (rest from reference TRBV7-2 and TRBJ2-5): GAGVSQSPSNKVTEKGKDVELRCDPISGHTALYWYRQSLGQGLEFLIYFQGNSAPDKSGLPSDRFSAERTGGSVSTLTIQRTQQEDSAVYLCASSLSSGEAQTQYFGPGTRLLVL.

This clonotype occurred once. This may be a read error, as it is one base from a much larger clone. This chain joins TRBV20-1 and TRBJ2-7; D is perhaps TRBD1 (6 bases). The J call is uncertain, as TRBJ2-5 better fits the DNA end. The CDR3 contains 17 residues. CDR1 and CDR2 (germline): DFQATT, SNEGSKA (reference sequence). The CDR3 is CSAKSHVGARRSETQYF. The DNA of the CDR3 is TGCAGTGCAAAAAGCCACGTGGGGGCCCGTCGTTCGGAGACCCAGTACTTC.

The chain carries TRBV24-1 and TRBJ2-1; D remains ambiguous. Germline V lookup: CDR1 KGHDR, CDR2 SFDVKD. Trimming took off 2 bases at V and 6 bases at J, with 10 bases between the two ends. The CDR3 consists of 14 residues. DNA for the CDR3: TGTGCCACCAGTGATTCTACAGTTTTCAATGAGCAGTTCTTC. Its translation is CATSDSTVFNEQFF.

This clonotype has a handful of counts. This sequence joins TRBV10-3 and TRBJ1-2, with a weak D call TRBD1 (5 bases). Per the germline V gene, CDR1 is ENHRY and CDR2 is SYGVKD. This CDR3 contains 15 residues. V shed 7 bases and J shed 4 bases, with 19 bases lying between them. In DNA, the CDR3 is TGTGCCATCAAGCTCCAAGCAGGGTTGGCCTATGGCTACACCTTC. Its protein is CAIKLQAGLAYGYTF.

The J gene is TRBJ2-1, the V gene TRBV10-2, with D perhaps TRBD1 or TRBD2 (5 bases each). Germline V CDR1 and CDR2: WSHSY, SAAADI. The CDR3 covers 14 residues. The V end was cut by 2 bases, the J end by 8 bases, with 13 bases between. The CDR3 region has the DNA TGCGCCAGCAGTGAGGTCCGGGGCCCTGATGAGCAGTTCTTC. Its translation is CASSEVRGPDEQFF.

The chain is built from TRBV20-1 and TRBJ1-1; D not certain. The CDR3 is 16 residues long. Trimming removed 0 bases from V and 5 bases from J, with 19 bases in between. Germline V gene sequence: CDR1 DFQATT, CDR2 SNEGSKA (reference sequence). The chain's CDR3 is CSARDLGSLYGTEAFF. CDR3 nucleotides: TGCAGTGCTAGAGATCTGGGATCTCTATACGGGACTGAAGCTTTCTTT.

This chain joins TRBV28 and TRBJ2-6; unclear D gene. Germline lookup yields CDR1 MDHEN and CDR2 SYDVKM. This CDR3 region has 14 residues. The germline V and J ends were trimmed by 3 bases and 4 bases, with 7 bases remaining between them. In nucleotides, the CDR3 is TGTGCCAGCAGTTTTATAACGGGGGCCAACGTCCTGACTTTC. Protein sequence: CASSFITGANVLTF.

This chain connects TRBV7-9 to TRBJ1-2, with D perhaps matching TRBD1 (5 bases). V lost 5 bases and J lost 2, with 15 bases in between. The CDR3 runs 15 residues. The germline V gene encodes CDR1 SEHNR and CDR2 FQNEAQ (reference sequence). The CDR3 region has the DNA TGTGCCAGCAGCCCCCGGGGGACGGGGAACTATGGCTACACCTTC. Protein: CASSPRGTGNYGYTF. Filled out from reference TRBV7-9 and TRBJ1-2, the complete variable domain reads DTGVSQNPRHKITKRGQNVTFRCDPISEHNRLYWYRQTLGQGPEFLTYFQNEAQLEKSRLLSDRFSAERPKGSFSTLEIQRTEQGDSAMYLCASSPRGTGNYGYTFGSGTRLTVV.

This clonotype showed up just a few times. The chain joins TRBV12-3 or TRBV12-4 to TRBJ2-3; tentatively, D is TRBD2 (6 bases). The CDR3 is 14 amino acids. The ends were cut back, 6 bases at V and 4 bases at J, with 14 bases in the middle. CDR3 sequence: CASRDLAGPDTQYF. The CDR3 coding sequence is TGTGCCAGCAGGGATCTTGCGGGGCCAGATACGCAGTATTTT.

The chain uses TRBV29-1 and TRBJ1-1; no definite D call. The CDR3 has 11 amino acids. The V gene lost 4 bases and the J gene lost 1 base, with 4 bases spanning the gap. Germline V gene lookup returns CDR1 SQVTM and CDR2 ANQGSEA. CDR3 sequence (DNA): TGCAGCGTTGCACCGAACACTGAAGCTTTCTTT. Amino acid sequence: CSVAPNTEAFF.

The table lists this clonotype with a few counts. V and J are TRBV5-1 and TRBJ1-2; maybe TRBD1 (5 bases). CDR1 and CDR2 from the germline V gene are SGHRS and YFSETQ. The V and J ends lost 0 bases and 8 bases respectively, with 20 bases between them. CDR3 length: 16 amino acids. DNA for the CDR3: TGCGCCAGCAGCTTGGAGTTGGGTCGGCAGGGCGGCGGCTACACCTTC. It is translated as CASSLELGRQGGGYTF.

The table lists this clonotype with a count of one. V usage is TRBV7-9 and J usage is TRBJ2-1; tentatively, D is TRBD1 (5 bases). Trimming left V 2 bases short and J 8 bases short, with 13 bases between. This CDR3 contains 14 residues. CDR1 SEHNR and CDR2 FQNEAQ come from the germline V gene (reference sequence). CDR3 DNA sequence: TGTGCCAGCAGCTTATGGCCAGACAGCCATGAGCAGTTCTTC. Its protein is CASSLWPDSHEQFF.

Of note for this clonotype: The junction and the germline gene differ at one end; a read error may be behind it. This sequence joins TRBV6-6 and TRBJ1-5, with D hard to call. Germline loops: CDR1 MNHNY, CDR2 SVGAGI (reference sequence). The CDR3 is 13 residues long. The CDR3 nucleotides read TGTGCCAGCACCTCGGACCCGACTCAGCCCCGGCATTTT. This encodes CASTSDPTQPRHF.

A few counts support this clonotype. This chain uses TRBV7-2 with TRBJ2-5, with D perhaps matching TRBD1 (5 bases). Trimming took 5 bases from V and 4 from J, leaving 11 bases between them. The germline CDR1 and CDR2 sequences are SGHTA and FQGNSA. The CDR3 contains 13 residues. The CDR3 region has the DNA TGTGCCAGCAGCGTATCTGGGGCAGAGACCCAGTACTTC. Residues: CASSVSGAETQYF. Based on the CDR3 plus reference TRBV7-2 and TRBJ2-5, the full variable domain is GAGVSQSPSNKVTEKGKDVELRCDPISGHTALYWYRQSLGQGLEFLIYFQGNSAPDKSGLPSDRFSAERTGGSVSTLTIQRTQQEDSAVYLCASSVSGAETQYFGPGTRLLVL.

This rearrangement joins TRBV20-1 to TRBJ2-5; TRBD2 agrees at 14 bases. CDR1 is DFQATT, CDR2 SNEGSKA, per germline (reference sequence). Trimming removed 4 bases from V and 2 bases from J; junction bases left unmatched: 3. The length of the CDR3 is 15 residues. CDR3 nucleotide sequence: TGCAGTGCTAAGGGACTAGCGGGGGATCAAGAGACCCAGTACTTC. This encodes CSAKGLAGDQETQYF.

A word on this clonotype: A much more abundant neighbour one base away suggests this may be a read error. This chain uses TRBV7-2 with TRBJ2-1; 9 positions agree with TRBD2. The CDR3 is 15 residues long. From germline, CDR1 is SGHTA and CDR2 FQGNSA. The CDR3: CANSLAGASYNEQFF. The CDR3 DNA sequence: TGTGCCAACAGCTTAGCGGGGGCGTCCTACAATGAGCAGTTCTTC.

The CDR3 DNA follows: TGTGCCAGCAGCGCTCCCCCGCAGGGGGCTTACGAGCAGTACTTC. Encoded protein: CASSAPPQGAYEQYF. The chain links TRBV2 to TRBJ2-7; TRBD1 agrees at 8 bases. CDR1 SNHLY and CDR2 FYNNEI come from the germline V gene. The CDR3 length is 15 residues. The trim removed 6 bases at V and 4 bases at J, leaving 11 bases unmatched.

The V gene is TRBV4-2, the J gene TRBJ1-5; possible D gene TRBD1, 5 bases. The CDR3 runs 16 residues. Looked up from germline, CDR1 is LGHNA and CDR2 is YNFKEQ. The V end was cut by 0 bases, the J end by 2 bases, with 11 bases between. CDR3 sequence reads: CASSQEMGRGNQPQHF. The CDR3 nucleotides are TGTGCCAGCAGCCAAGAGATGGGACGGGGCAATCAGCCCCAGCATTTT.

This clonotype was found a few times. The chain uses TRBV20-1 and TRBJ2-7; 8 nucleotides align to TRBD1. Germline V lookup: CDR1 DFQATT, CDR2 SNEGSKA (reference sequence). The CDR3 extends over 16 amino acids. Trimming at V came to 4 bases and at J to 2 bases, leaving 13 bases not matched to a gene. The CDR3 DNA follows: TGCAGTGCTATGTCCCCTGGACAGGGTAGAACCTACGAGCAGTACTTC. Protein sequence: CSAMSPGQGRTYEQYF.

CDR3 in amino acids: CAAGPGRKETQYF. CDR3 in DNA: TGTGCCGCCGGACCGGGGCGAAAGGAGACCCAGTACTTC. V and J are TRBV15 and TRBJ2-5; D might be TRBD1 or TRBD2, each matching 5 bases. Germline loops: CDR1 LNHNV, CDR2 YYDKDF (reference sequence). V lost 11 bases, J lost 5 bases, and 18 bases lay in between. This CDR3 is 13 amino acids long. The full variable domain, rest sourced from reference TRBV15 and TRBJ2-5, is DAMVIQNPRYQVTQFGKPVTLSCSQTLNHNVMYWYQQKSSQAPKLLFHYYDKDFNNEADTPDNFQSRRPNTSFCFLDIRSPGLGDTAMYLCAAGPGRKETQYFGPGTRLLVL.

This chain connects TRBV29-1 to TRBJ1-2, with TRBD1 matching over 8 bases. The CDR3 is 15 amino acids. With V trimmed by 7 bases and J by 0 bases, 10 bases remained unmatched. Germline CDR1 is SQVTM and CDR2 is ANQGSEA. The CDR3 loop reads CSATIRGPTNYGYTF. DNA for the CDR3: TGCAGCGCAACAATCAGGGGGCCGACTAACTATGGCTACACCTTC.

This clonotype was seen a few times. The CDR3 loop is CASSYLNRDGYTF. For the CDR3, the DNA is TGTGCCAGCAGTTACCTTAACAGGGATGGCTACACCTTC. This chain uses TRBV6-5 with TRBJ1-2, with D possibly TRBD1 on 6 matching bases. The germline V gene encodes CDR1 MNHEY and CDR2 SVGAGI. CDR3 size: 13 residues. Trimming removed 2 bases at V and 6 bases at J, with 10 bases between.

This clonotype was counted only a few times. The chain uses TRBV7-9 and TRBJ2-1, with a weak D call TRBD1 (5 bases). CDR3 length: 13 residues. CDR1 is SEHNR and CDR2 is FQNEAQ in the germline V gene (reference sequence). V shed 1 base and J shed 10 bases, with 11 bases lying between them. CDR3 coding DNA: TGTGCCAGCAGCTTAGGGGCGGCAGGGGAGCAGTTCTTC. Its protein is CASSLGAAGEQFF.